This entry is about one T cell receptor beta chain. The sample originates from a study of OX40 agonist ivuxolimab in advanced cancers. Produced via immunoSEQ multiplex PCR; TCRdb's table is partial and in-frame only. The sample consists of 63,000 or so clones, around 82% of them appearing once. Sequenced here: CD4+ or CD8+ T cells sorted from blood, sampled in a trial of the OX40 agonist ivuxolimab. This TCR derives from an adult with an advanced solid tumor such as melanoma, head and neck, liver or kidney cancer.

The CDR3 coding sequence is TGTGCCAGCGCCCTAGGACAGGGCTATGGCTACACCTTC. It codes for CASALGQGYGYTF. The chain has TRBV7-2 and TRBJ1-2; TRBD1 agrees at 8 bases. V was pared by 8 bases and J by 4 bases, with 6 bases of the junction left unmatched. The CDR3 contains 13 residues. Germline lookup yields CDR1 SGHTA and CDR2 FQGNSA.